This paragraph reports one T cell receptor beta chain. The germline V gene has CDR1 MNHNS and CDR2 SASEGT. V was clipped by 2 bases and J by 10 bases, with 8 bases between them. CDR3 length: 11 amino acids. Authors' data handling: Reference gene primer amplification yielded estimated nucleated cell counts. Libraries were prepared by immunoSEQ multiplex PCR; TCRdb keeps only in-frame clonotypes and omits some of them. The D gene and trimming were derived from the DNA, and the V and J assignments and clone size from that table. The table has 85,000 to 95,000 clones, around nine tenths seen once; the top ten hold more than 4.5%. These data originate in a study of blood T cell repertoires in COVID-19. Study-wide background: PBMCs, B-cell-depleted T cells, or T cells provided the cDNA or gDNA that made up the material.

This TCR came from a man aged 55 to 69 with COVID-19, enrolled during active disease. Sequencing used peripheral blood. The chain couples TRBV6-1 to TRBJ1-1; D is perhaps TRBD1 (5 bases). The CDR3 region is CASSENRRAFF. The CDR3 DNA reads as TGTGCCAGCAGTGAAAACAGGAGAGCTTTCTTT.